The count of the clone carrying this TCR beta chain is one. Here immunoSEQ multiplex PCR was the method, and the copy in TCRdb shows in-frame clones only, minus some. The sample contains approximately 74,000 clones, 80% to 90% of which appear only once. The CDR3 is made up of 14 amino acids. Germline assignment: CDR1 LGHDT and CDR2 YNNKEL (reference sequence). V was cut by 4 bases and J by 7 bases, with 11 bases left in between. These data originate in a study of blood T cell repertoires in COVID-19. This clonotype was sampled from a woman aged 80 or over with active or convalescent COVID-19. This chain joins TRBV3-1 (or the pseudogene TRBV3-2) and TRBJ1-6; D remains unclear. Input material: peripheral blood. The CDR3 reads CASSPGDLNSPLHF. In nucleotides, the CDR3 is TGTGCCAGCAGCCCCGGGGATTTGAATTCACCCCTCCACTTT.